This entry lists 15 T cell receptor beta chains sequenced from one sample in a study of blood T cell repertoires in COVID-19. Assay used: immunoSEQ multiplex PCR; TCRdb lists only in-frame clones, some missing. The table shows roughly 73,000 clones, with 70% to 90% occurring only once. Sequencing was carried out using peripheral blood. The receptors derive from a man in his 70s with active or convalescent COVID-19.

This clone was found once. CDR3 sequence: CASSTERNRGYTF. In DNA, the CDR3 is TGTGCCAGCAGCACGGAGCGAAATCGGGGCTACACCTTC. V gene TRBV5-4 combines with J gene TRBJ1-2; D unclear. V was pared by 4 bases and J by 8 bases, with 15 bases between. The length of the CDR3 is 13 residues. From germline, CDR1 is SGHNT and CDR2 YYREEE (reference sequence).

The CDR3 reads CASSVVGTVQETQYF. The CDR3 nucleotides are TGTGCCAGCAGCGTAGTAGGGACAGTCCAAGAGACCCAGTACTTC. The rearrangement joins TRBV9 to TRBJ2-5, with 7 positions matching TRBD1. This CDR3 has 15 amino acids. V lost 0 bases and J lost 1; bases outside the gene matches: 3. The germline V gene encodes CDR1 SGDLS and CDR2 YYNGEE.

The chain couples TRBV7-9 to TRBJ2-3, with TRBD2 identical over 10 bases. CDR1 SEHNR and CDR2 FQNEAQ come from the germline V gene (reference sequence). The CDR3 spans 17 residues. Trimming took 5 bases from V and 1 from J; bases not matched to a gene: 9. CDR3 sequence (DNA): TGTGCCAGCAGCACCGGGGTGGGGACTAGCGGCACAGATACGCAGTATTTT. The encoded protein is CASSTGVGTSGTDTQYF. Using reference TRBV7-9 and TRBJ2-3 for the parts outside the CDR3, the full variable domain is DTGVSQNPRHKITKRGQNVTFRCDPISEHNRLYWYRQTLGQGPEFLTYFQNEAQLEKSRLLSDRFSAERPKGSFSTLEIQRTEQGDSAMYLCASSTGVGTSGTDTQYFGPGTRLTVL.

The chain is built from TRBV27 and TRBJ1-1; D is undetermined. The V gene's germline CDR1 is MNHEY and CDR2 SMNVEV (reference sequence). The CDR3 is 13 amino acids. V was trimmed by 5 bases and J by 8 bases, leaving 15 bases between them. The CDR3 DNA sequence: TGTGCCAGCAGTCCAAATGGACTATCAGAAGCTTTCTTT. Protein: CASSPNGLSEAFF.

The chain joins TRBV5-4 to TRBJ1-2; D remains ambiguous. Looked up from germline, CDR1 is SGHNT and CDR2 is YYREEE (reference sequence). V lost 0 bases and J 4 bases, leaving 4 bases between the germline ends. This CDR3 spans 12 amino acids. The CDR3 here is CASSLDSYGYTF. As DNA, the CDR3 is TGTGCCAGCAGCTTGGACAGCTATGGCTACACCTTC.

The chain is built from TRBV7-9 and TRBJ1-5; D remains unclear. The CDR3 sequence is 15 residues long. V lost 0 bases and J lost 2, with 8 bases in between. CDR1 and CDR2 (germline): SEHNR, FQNEAQ (reference sequence). CDR3 DNA: TGTGCCAGCAGCTTAGCAGGCGGGGGCAATCAGCCCCAGCATTTT. As protein: CASSLAGGGNQPQHF.

The chain couples TRBV18 to TRBJ2-7, with D possibly being TRBD1 (5 bases). Germline values: CDR1 KGHSH, CDR2 LQKENI. V shed 2 bases and J shed 3 bases, with 5 bases lying between them. The CDR3 runs 12 residues. In DNA form, the CDR3 reads TGTGCCAGCTCACCAGACAGCTACGAGCAGTACTTC. Amino acids: CASSPDSYEQYF.

This chain joins TRBV9 and TRBJ2-5; TRBD1 aligns across 7 bases. Germline V lookup: CDR1 SGDLS, CDR2 YYNGEE. The V segment lost 0 bases and the J segment 5 bases; nucleotides outside the gene matches: 10. CDR3 length: 16 amino acids. The CDR3 is CASSVGTTGVAETQYF. The CDR3 region has the DNA TGTGCCAGCAGCGTAGGGACCACAGGGGTCGCGGAGACCCAGTACTTC.

The rearrangement links TRBV7-3 to TRBJ1-1, with D unresolved. CDR3 length: 13 amino acids. The germline V gene has CDR1 SGHTA and CDR2 FQGTGA. Trimming stripped 4 bases from V and 1 base from J, with 7 bases between. The CDR3 loop reads CASSSVWNTEAFF. The CDR3 nucleotides read TGTGCCAGCAGCTCCGTGTGGAACACTGAAGCTTTCTTT. Full variable domain (outside the CDR3, taken from reference TRBV7-3 and TRBJ1-1): GAGVSQTPSNKVTEKGKYVELRCDPISGHTALYWYRQSLGQGPEFLIYFQGTGAADDSGLPNDRFFAVRPEGSVSTLKIQRTERGDSAVYLCASSSVWNTEAFFGQGTRLTVV.

The rearrangement uses TRBV5-4 and TRBJ2-3; TRBD2 is a possible D gene (6 bases). This CDR3 is 14 amino acids long. The germline gives CDR1 SGHNT, CDR2 YYREEE (reference sequence). Trimming cost V 3 bases and J 5 bases, with 13 bases left between them. The CDR3 DNA is TGTGCCAGCAGCTCCAGAGCGGAGGGAGATACGCAGTATTTT. It yields the protein CASSSRAEGDTQYF.

V and J are TRBV7-2 and TRBJ1-2, with 7 bases aligning to TRBD1. Germline CDR1 SGHTA, CDR2 FQGNSA. V dropped 7 bases and J dropped 3; count of bases not matched to a gene: 8. The CDR3 totals 14 residues. The DNA of the CDR3 is TGTGCCAGCATCGACAGGGTTTGGGACTATGGCTACACCTTC. Its protein product is CASIDRVWDYGYTF.

This clone was detected once. The chain couples TRBV12-5 to TRBJ1-6; D ambiguous. The germline gives CDR1 LGHNT, CDR2 FRNRAP. Trimming took 2 bases from V and 6 from J, leaving 5 bases between them. CDR3 length equals 13 residues. This CDR3 is CASGLSGNSPLHF. CDR3 coding DNA: TGTGCTAGTGGTTTGTCGGGTAATTCACCCCTCCACTTT.

V and J are TRBV12-1 and TRBJ1-5. TRBV12-1 is given as a pseudogene. The CDR3 loop spans 18 amino acids. The CDR3 coding sequence is TGTGCCAGCAGCCAAATTTTATCCCTATGTTATAGCAATCAGCCCCAGCATTTT. Translation gives CASSQILSLCYSNQPQHF.

This sequence joins TRBV23-1 and TRBJ1-1; 7 positions agree with TRBD1. TRBV23-1 is annotated as an ORF whose role is uncertain. The CDR3 has 16 amino acids. J lost 4 bases, V lost 2 bases, and 10 bases had no gene match. This CDR3 reads CASSQEKGQTVTEAFF. The CDR3 nucleotides read TGCGCCAGCAGTCAAGAAAAGGGACAGACTGTCACTGAAGCTTTCTTT.

The gene calls are TRBV12-1 and TRBJ1-3; the D segment call TRBD1 is taken from the table without a DNA check. TRBV12-1 is deemed a pseudogene. The CDR3 covers 16 residues. The CDR3 loop reads CASSFGTSISGNTIYF. The CDR3 region has the DNA TGTGCCAGCAGCTTCGGGACATCGATCTCTGGAAACACCATATATTTT.